Following are 21 T cell receptor beta chains from one sample sequenced in a study of OX40 agonist ivuxolimab in advanced cancers. Some clones are missing from TCRdb's copy, which holds only in-frame ones; the method was immunoSEQ multiplex PCR. The profile shows tens of thousands of clones, roughly 85% of them singletons. The material sequenced was CD4+ or CD8+ T cells sorted from blood, taken in a trial of the OX40 agonist ivuxolimab. Source of these receptors: an adult with an advanced solid tumor such as melanoma, head and neck, liver or kidney cancer.

This chain uses TRBV18 with TRBJ1-1, with a possible D match to TRBD1 (5 bases). The V end lost 2 bases, the J end lost 4 bases, and 11 bases lay between the germline ends. The CDR3 sequence is 14 residues long. Germline V lookup: CDR1 KGHSH, CDR2 LQKENI. The CDR3 protein is CASSPTGMSTEAFF. The CDR3 coding sequence is TGTGCCAGCTCACCAACAGGTATGAGCACTGAAGCTTTCTTT. Supplemented by reference TRBV18 and TRBJ1-1, the full variable domain reads NAGVMQNPRHLVRRRGQEARLRCSPMKGHSHVYWYRQLPEEGLKFMVYLQKENIIDESGMPKERFSAEFPKEGPSILRIQQVVRGDSAAYFCASSPTGMSTEAFFGQGTRLTVV.

The chain has TRBV28 and TRBJ1-4, with D unresolved. Germline V lookup: CDR1 MDHEN, CDR2 SYDVKM. There are 14 residues in the CDR3. V was cut by 4 bases and J by 0 bases, with 6 bases left in between. The CDR3 sequence is CASSSQATNEKLFF. In DNA, the CDR3 is TGTGCCAGCAGTTCGCAAGCAACTAATGAAAAACTGTTTTTT.

The chain employs TRBV5-8 and TRBJ2-7, with a possible D match to TRBD1 (7 bases). Trimming left V 0 bases short and J 6 bases short, with 10 bases between. Germline V gene lookup returns CDR1 SGHTS and CDR2 YDEGEE. This CDR3 contains 13 residues. The CDR3 sequence: CASSLDRGGEQYF. DNA for the CDR3: TGTGCCAGCAGCTTGGACAGGGGAGGCGAGCAGTACTTC.

V and J are TRBV19 and TRBJ2-2, with a weak D call TRBD2 (7 bases). CDR3 size: 15 residues. Trimming shortened V by 3 bases and J by 5 bases, and 13 bases separated the two germline ends. Germline V gene lookup returns CDR1 LNHDA and CDR2 SQIVND (reference sequence). Here the CDR3 DNA reads TGTGCCAGTAGTATCTCGGGGGGCTCTACCGGGGAGCTGTTTTTT. It specifies CASSISGGSTGELFF.

The J gene is TRBJ1-1, the V gene TRBV6-4; TRBD1 is a possible D gene (5 bases). V dropped 4 bases and J dropped 4 bases, with 13 bases sitting between them. The CDR3 totals 14 residues. In germline, CDR1 is MRHNA, CDR2 SNTAGT. The CDR3 DNA is TGTGCCAGCAGTGCCTTACCAGGGACCACTGAAGCTTTCTTT. Its protein product is CASSALPGTTEAFF.

The chain links TRBV10-3 to TRBJ2-3; perhaps TRBD2 as D (6 bases). The CDR3 consists of 17 residues. Trimming took 0 bases from V and 3 from J, leaving 16 bases between them. In germline, CDR1 is ENHRY, CDR2 SYGVKD. The chain's CDR3 is CAISESLGRAGTDTQYF. The CDR3 coding sequence is TGTGCCATCAGTGAGTCCCTTGGGCGGGCGGGGACAGATACGCAGTATTTT.

The chain carries TRBV19 and TRBJ2-1, with TRBD2 matching 7 bases. Germline V gives CDR1 LNHDA, CDR2 SQIVND (reference sequence). V shed 4 bases, J shed 8 bases, and the junction held 14 bases outside the gene matches. The CDR3 consists of 16 residues. The CDR3 sequence is CASSRDRGLVEDEQFF. The CDR3, as DNA: TGTGCCAGTAGTAGAGACAGAGGACTAGTTGAGGATGAGCAGTTCTTC.

The CDR3 is CASTWTSGTGELFF. CDR3 bases: TGTGCCAGCACCTGGACTAGCGGGACCGGGGAGCTGTTTTTT. The J gene is TRBJ2-2, the V gene TRBV27; 11 bases map to TRBD2. CDR1 is MNHEY, CDR2 SMNVEV, per germline (reference sequence). The CDR3 contains 14 residues. Losses at the gene ends were 7 bases for V and 5 bases for J; bases not matched to a gene: 3.

V is TRBV28 and J is TRBJ2-7; the match to TRBD1 covers 8 bases. V lost 3 bases and J lost 3; bases outside the gene matches: 13. This CDR3 has 17 residues. From germline, CDR1 is MDHEN and CDR2 SYDVKM. In DNA, the CDR3 is TGTGCCAGCAGTTTTCCCCGTGTAGGACAGGGTTTCTACGAGCAGTACTTC. Encoded protein: CASSFPRVGQGFYEQYF.

This rearrangement joins TRBV5-5 to TRBJ1-1; TRBD1 might be the D (5 bases). In germline, CDR1 is SGHKS, CDR2 YYEKEE (reference sequence). The V end was cut by 4 bases, the J end by 3 bases, with 22 bases between. CDR3 length: 17 amino acids. The CDR3 region is CASSRTPLTVADTEAFF. In nucleotides, the CDR3 is TGTGCCAGCAGCCGTACCCCGTTGACAGTAGCCGACACTGAAGCTTTCTTT.

The chain carries TRBV29-1 and TRBJ1-1, with D perhaps matching TRBD1 (5 bases). CDR3 length equals 14 residues. V lost 6 bases to trimming and J lost 1 base, with 15 bases between them. Per the germline V gene, CDR1 is SQVTM and CDR2 is ANQGSEA. This CDR3 reads CSVTSGTANTEAFF. The CDR3 DNA follows: TGCAGCGTAACATCCGGGACGGCGAACACTGAAGCTTTCTTT.

The chain links TRBV19 to TRBJ2-2, with no clear D. The CDR3 consists of 13 residues. Trimming cost V 6 bases and J 4 bases, with 9 bases left between them. The germline V gene has CDR1 LNHDA and CDR2 SQIVND (reference sequence). The chain's CDR3 is CASSFLTTGELFF. The CDR3 DNA follows: TGTGCCAGTAGCTTTTTAACCACCGGGGAGCTGTTTTTT. Supplemented by reference TRBV19 and TRBJ2-2, the full variable domain reads DGGITQSPKYLFRKEGQNVTLSCEQNLNHDAMYWYRQDPGQGLRLIYYSQIVNDFQKGDIAEGYSVSREKKESFPLTVTSAQKNPTAFYLCASSFLTTGELFFGEGSRLTVL.

The chain is built from TRBV7-9 and TRBJ2-2; D is uncertain. CDR3 length: 15 amino acids. From germline, CDR1 is SEHNR and CDR2 FQNEAQ (reference sequence). V was clipped by 6 bases and J by 0 bases, with 11 bases between them. In nucleotides, the CDR3 is TGTGCCAGCAGTTTACGGGCTGCGAACACCGGGGAGCTGTTTTTT. Translating it yields CASSLRAANTGELFF.

The chain is built from TRBV19 and TRBJ1-1, with D unclear. The CDR3 is 14 amino acids. Germline values: CDR1 LNHDA, CDR2 SQIVND (reference sequence). Trimming left V 5 bases short and J 2 bases short, with 12 bases between. CDR3 loop: CASSSFGLNTEAFF. The CDR3 nucleotides are TGTGCCAGTAGTTCTTTCGGGCTCAACACTGAAGCTTTCTTT.

The genes are TRBV18 and TRBJ2-2; D ambiguous. Germline CDR1 reads KGHSH; CDR2 reads LQKENI. The CDR3 is 15 amino acids. Trimming removed 1 base from V and 0 bases from J, with 6 bases in between. The CDR3 is CASSPQTPNTGELFF. CDR3 in DNA: TGTGCCAGCTCACCACAGACCCCGAACACCGGGGAGCTGTTTTTT.

V gene TRBV10-3 combines with J gene TRBJ2-5; 13 bases map to TRBD2. Germline V CDR1 and CDR2: ENHRY, SYGVKD. V shed 4 bases, J shed 5 bases, and the junction held 4 bases outside the gene matches. This CDR3 comprises 15 residues. The CDR3 region is CAISGTSGSFETQYF. CDR3 nucleotides: TGTGCCATCAGTGGGACTAGCGGGAGTTTTGAGACCCAGTACTTC.

The CDR3 protein is CASSQVLADSANTQYF. The DNA of the CDR3 is TGTGCCAGCAGCCAAGTTTTGGCGGATTCCGCGAATACGCAGTATTTT. This chain links TRBV5-4 with TRBJ2-3; D is ambiguous. Trimming stripped 4 bases from V and 7 bases from J, with 22 bases between. Germline CDR1 SGHNT, CDR2 YYREEE (reference sequence). The CDR3 length is 16 residues.

The chain employs TRBV5-6 and TRBJ2-1; D ambiguous. Deletions cut 6 bases from V and 9 bases from J, with 16 bases between. CDR1 SGHDT and CDR2 YYEEEE come from the germline V gene. The CDR3 has 13 amino acids. The CDR3 reads CASKDNSVVEQFF. The CDR3 DNA reads TGTGCCAGCAAAGACAATAGTGTGGTTGAGCAGTTCTTC.

This clone was observed a single time. This chain uses TRBV7-9 with TRBJ1-1, with D perhaps TRBD1 (5 bases). CDR3 size: 13 residues. V lost 3 bases and J 4 bases, leaving 9 bases between the germline ends. Germline V gene data show CDR1 as SEHNR and CDR2 as FQNEAQ (reference sequence). Written as DNA, the CDR3 is TGTGCCAGCAGCTTCCAAGGGGCCACTGAAGCTTTCTTT. Protein: CASSFQGATEAFF.

The chain has TRBV18 and TRBJ2-1, with 11 bases fitting TRBD2. This CDR3 comprises 16 residues. Germline lookup yields CDR1 KGHSH and CDR2 LQKENI. V was pared by 3 bases and J by 8 bases, with 9 bases of the junction left unmatched. Written as DNA, the CDR3 is TGTGCCAGCTCACCCCCACTAGCGGGAGTAGGCGATGAGCAGTTCTTC. It is translated as CASSPPLAGVGDEQFF.

The chain recombines TRBV19 with TRBJ1-1; D may be TRBD1 (6 bases). CDR1 is LNHDA, CDR2 SQIVND, per germline (reference sequence). This CDR3 region has 14 residues. V lost 4 bases to trimming and J lost 0 bases, with 9 bases between them. The CDR3 here is CASSTGQLNTEAFF. The CDR3 region has the DNA TGTGCCAGTAGTACCGGACAGTTGAACACTGAAGCTTTCTTT.